These 18 T cell receptor beta chains originate from one sample sequenced in a study of siplizumab effects on memory and regulatory T cells (dated by TCRdb to between 2018 and 2021). The method was the immunoSEQ multiplex PCR assay. Imported from immuneACCESS, the table was reduced by TCRdb to in-frame sequences with V and J called. These copies leave out some clones; in studies compared against another copy, an unresolved V gene accounts for under half, and the cause of the remainder is not known. Across this sample there are more than 85,000 clones, with just under 95% seen only once. Roughly 1.4% of the sample lies in the top ten. The sequenced sample consisted of CD4+ T cells sorted from blood. All receptors come from a human donor in good health.

The CDR3 bases are TGTGCCAGCAGGGCAGGGAACGGGGAGCTGTTTTTT. Protein sequence: CASRAGNGELFF. The rearrangement uses TRBV2 and TRBJ2-2; maybe TRBD1 (5 bases). Trimming cost V 6 bases and J 7 bases, with 9 bases left between them. The CDR3 totals 12 residues. Germline CDR1 SNHLY, CDR2 FYNNEI. The entire variable domain, with the rest obtained from reference TRBV2 and TRBJ2-2, is as follows: EPEVTQTPSHQVTQMGQEVILRCVPISNHLYFYWYRQILGQKVEFLVSFYNNEISEKSEIFDDQFSVERPDGSNFTLKIRSTKLEDSAMYFCASRAGNGELFFGEGSRLTVL.

V usage is TRBV9 and J usage is TRBJ2-1; the match to TRBD2 covers 14 bases. From germline, CDR1 is SGDLS and CDR2 YYNGEE. Trimming removed 3 bases from V and 8 bases from J; junction bases left unmatched: 10. CDR3 size: 17 residues. CDR3 protein: CASSAAGTSGSSYEQFF. Written as DNA, the CDR3 is TGTGCCAGCAGCGCCGCCGGGACTAGCGGGAGTTCTTATGAGCAGTTCTTC.

This chain uses TRBV6-5 with TRBJ1-2, with D tentatively TRBD1 (6 bases). CDR1 and CDR2 (germline): MNHEY, SVGAGI. The CDR3 has 13 residues. V was clipped by 6 bases and J by 3 bases, with 11 bases between them. This CDR3 is CASSQTGDYGYTF. The CDR3 DNA reads TGTGCCAGCAGCCAGACAGGTGACTATGGCTACACCTTC.

On this clone: Additional DNA sequences in this sample encode the identical CDR3. This chain connects TRBV5-1 to TRBJ1-3, with unresolved D. CDR1 is SGHRS and CDR2 is YFSETQ in the germline V gene. The CDR3 runs 15 residues. Trimming pared 0 bases from V and 13 bases from J, leaving 20 bases between. The CDR3 coding sequence is TGCGCCAGCAGCTTGGGGACCGGGAATGGAGAAACTATATATTTT. Translation gives CASSLGTGNGETIYF. Together with reference TRBV5-1 and TRBJ1-3, the CDR3 gives the full variable domain: KAGVTQTPRYLIKTRGQQVTLSCSPISGHRSVSWYQQTPGQGLQFLFEYFSETQRNKGNFPGRFSGRQFSNSRSEMNVSTLELGDSALYLCASSLGTGNGETIYFGEGSWLTVV.

This chain uses TRBV5-6 with TRBJ1-4, with D possibly being TRBD1 (5 bases). The CDR3 length is 14 residues. Trimming removed 3 bases from V and 8 bases from J, with 14 bases in between. Germline CDR1 and CDR2: SGHDT and YYEEEE. The CDR3 is CASSSGTLGEKLFF. The DNA for the CDR3 is TGTGCCAGCAGCTCCGGGACCTTGGGAGAAAAACTGTTTTTT.

The chain couples TRBV19 to TRBJ1-2; D might be TRBD1 (6 bases). The length of the CDR3 is 12 residues. V was clipped by 6 bases and J by 8 bases, with 13 bases between them. Germline CDR1 is LNHDA and CDR2 is SQIVND (reference sequence). The CDR3 here is CASSRPGVGYTF. As DNA, the CDR3 is TGTGCCAGTAGCCGACCAGGGGTCGGCTACACCTTC. The full variable domain, in which reference TRBV19 and TRBJ1-2 provide the parts outside the CDR3, is DGGITQSPKYLFRKEGQNVTLSCEQNLNHDAMYWYRQDPGQGLRLIYYSQIVNDFQKGDIAEGYSVSREKKESFPLTVTSAQKNPTAFYLCASSRPGVGYTFGSGTRLTVV.

CDR3 bases: TGCGCCAGTACGCCCGGGGGCTCCCCTAGCAGGGAGTTCTTC. Protein sequence: CASTPGGSPSREFF. J is TRBJ2-1 and V is TRBV10-1, with D perhaps TRBD1 or TRBD2 (6 bases each). Germline V gene sequence: CDR1 WNHNN, CDR2 SYGVQD (reference sequence). The CDR3 has 14 amino acids. V was shortened by 9 bases and J by 14 bases, with 26 bases between the two germline ends.

The rearrangement links TRBV9 to TRBJ2-3; D call uncertain. CDR3 length: 12 residues. Trimming took 4 bases from V and 4 from J, leaving 7 bases between them. CDR1 is SGDLS, CDR2 YYNGEE, per germline. The DNA of the CDR3 is TGTGCCAGCAGCCCTAGGGCAGATACGCAGTATTTT. Translation gives CASSPRADTQYF. Variable domain in full (rest from reference TRBV9 and TRBJ2-3): DSGVTQTPKHLITATGQRVTLRCSPRSGDLSVYWYQQSLDQGLQFLIQYYNGEERAKGNILERFSAQQFPDLHSELNLSSLELGDSALYFCASSPRADTQYFGPGTRLTVL.

This chain uses TRBV2 with TRBJ1-2; TRBD1 might be the D (5 bases). This CDR3 spans 13 amino acids. From germline, CDR1 is SNHLY and CDR2 FYNNEI. V was clipped by 4 bases and J by 3 bases, with 9 bases between them. As DNA, the CDR3 is TGTGCCAGCAGTGTGGGGGACTACTATGGCTACACCTTC. Its translation is CASSVGDYYGYTF.

The V gene is TRBV27, the J gene TRBJ2-4; D is possibly TRBD2 (6 bases). The CDR3 loop spans 16 amino acids. Trimming took off 7 bases at V and 4 bases at J, with 20 bases between the two ends. CDR1 is MNHEY and CDR2 is SMNVEV in the germline V gene (reference sequence). CDR3 sequence: CASTRYGGPKKNIQYF. CDR3 nucleotides: TGTGCCAGCACGCGTTACGGGGGACCAAAAAAAAACATTCAGTACTTC.

This rearrangement joins TRBV6-1 to TRBJ2-1; 10 bases line up with TRBD1. In germline, CDR1 is MNHNS, CDR2 SASEGT. The CDR3 covers 15 residues. The V segment lost 5 bases and the J segment 4 bases; nucleotides outside the gene matches: 5. CDR3 DNA: TGTGCCAGCAGTTTTGGACAGGGGGGATACAATGAGCAGTTCTTC. Translation: CASSFGQGGYNEQFF.

The chain has TRBV7-6 and TRBJ2-1; 8 bases fit TRBD1. Germline CDR1 and CDR2: SGHVS and FNYEAQ. The V and J ends lost 4 bases and 0 bases, in that order; junction bases with no gene match: 8. The CDR3 spans 17 residues. As DNA, the CDR3 is TGTGCCAGCAGCTCGGGCCCTGGACAGGGCTCCTACAATGAGCAGTTCTTC. Translating it yields CASSSGPGQGSYNEQFF.

V usage is TRBV6-1 and J usage is TRBJ2-7, with 7 bases fitting TRBD2. The CDR3 sequence is 17 residues long. Germline CDR1 reads MNHNS; CDR2 reads SASEGT. Trimming took 1 base from V and 5 from J; bases not matched to a gene: 14. The CDR3 sequence: CASSEDPGGGTWHEQYF. The CDR3, as DNA: TGTGCCAGCAGTGAAGATCCCGGGGGAGGGACCTGGCACGAGCAGTACTTC.

V and J are TRBV28 and TRBJ1-1; 10 positions agree with TRBD1. The CDR3 is 14 amino acids. V was clipped by 9 bases and J by 3 bases; unmatched bases: 7. The V gene's germline CDR1 is MDHEN and CDR2 SYDVKM. The CDR3 region is CASPGTGEYTEAFF. As DNA, the CDR3 is TGTGCCAGTCCAGGGACAGGGGAGTACACTGAAGCTTTCTTT.

The chain links TRBV30 to TRBJ2-5, with unresolved D. V was clipped by 0 bases and J by 8 bases, with 7 bases between them. CDR3 length: 11 residues. Germline CDR1 is GTSNPN and CDR2 is SVGIG (reference sequence). The CDR3 spells CAWSVQGTQYF. CDR3 nucleotide sequence: TGTGCCTGGAGTGTACAAGGAACCCAGTACTTC.

V and J are TRBV5-4 and TRBJ1-2; weak D call: TRBD1 (5 bases). CDR1 is SGHNT, CDR2 YYREEE, per germline (reference sequence). The length of the CDR3 is 13 residues. V shed 1 base and J shed 8 bases, with 12 bases lying between them. CDR3 protein: CASSLPRVGGYTF. The CDR3 DNA reads as TGTGCCAGCAGCTTGCCCAGGGTGGGGGGCTACACCTTC. Filled out from reference TRBV5-4 and TRBJ1-2, the complete variable domain reads ETGVTQSPTHLIKTRGQQVTLRCSSQSGHNTVSWYQQALGQGPQFIFQYYREEENGRGNFPPRFSGLQFPNYSSELNVNALELDDSALYLCASSLPRVGGYTFGSGTRLTVV.

Written as DNA, the CDR3 is TGTGCCAGCAGTTCCCGTTCACCGCGCTGGGAGCAGTACTTC. Translating gives CASSSRSPRWEQYF. The chain couples TRBV6-5 to TRBJ2-7; D call uncertain. The CDR3 has 14 amino acids. Germline values: CDR1 MNHEY, CDR2 SVGAGI. The V end was cut by 4 bases, the J end by 7 bases, with 17 bases between.

The chain combines TRBV7-9 with TRBJ2-1, with D tentatively TRBD1 (6 bases). The germline gives CDR1 SEHNR, CDR2 FQNEAQ (reference sequence). This CDR3 has 15 amino acids. V lost 5 bases and J lost 2, with 13 bases in between. The DNA of the CDR3 is TGTGCCAGCAGCCAGCCACAGGGCACCTACAATGAGCAGTTCTTC. It specifies CASSQPQGTYNEQFF. The full variable domain, rest sourced from reference TRBV7-9 and TRBJ2-1, is DTGVSQNPRHKITKRGQNVTFRCDPISEHNRLYWYRQTLGQGPEFLTYFQNEAQLEKSRLLSDRFSAERPKGSFSTLEIQRTEQGDSAMYLCASSQPQGTYNEQFFGPGTRLTVL.